This T cell receptor beta chain originates from a study of spatial heterogeneity in lung cancer. Unique molecular identifiers, one per molecule, were present on every TCR cDNA molecule. TCRdb fed the 5' RACE reads into MiXCR, producing one record per CDR3 protein. The top ten hold roughly an eighth of the sample, which has about 25,000 distinct CDR3 sequences, approximately 7.2% seen once. Regarding this clonotype: Its specificity is unknown.

The time point here: sample taken at primary tumor resection. Unsorted whole RNA of tumor, nontumor lung or frozen PBMC was sequenced. Samples came from roughly 75 TRACERx patients with untreated early-stage lung cancer. General study results and limits: Detection of ubiquitous tumor TCRs in blood was higher at resection than follow-up.

The germline V gene has CDR1 MNHEY and CDR2 SVGEGT. V shed 4 bases, J shed 1 base, and the junction held 7 bases outside the gene matches. The CDR3 has 16 residues. This receptor was identified in a male donor with early-stage non-small cell lung cancer. Sequences were derived from PBMCs, sampled at surgery. The chain combines TRBV6-2 or TRBV6-3 with TRBJ2-1, with 7 bases aligning to TRBD1. CDR3 amino acids: CASSLQGGLSYNEQFF. DNA for the CDR3: TGTGCCAGCAGTTTACAAGGGGGCTTATCCTACAATGAGCAGTTCTTC.